The sequence of this TCR beta chain was determined in a study of blood T cell repertoires in COVID-19. Study as a whole: The United States, Italy and Spain were the sources of the acute and convalescent COVID-19 samples. T cells, B-cell-depleted T cells, or PBMCs supplied cDNA or gDNA.

Original analysis: It was from reference gene primer amplification that nucleated cell counts were estimated. Clones were sequenced by immunoSEQ multiplex PCR, and TCRdb holds only the in-frame ones, with some missing. The DNA gave D and trimming, while V, J and clone size come from that table. The table has 300,000 to 400,000 clones, over 75% seen once. Sequenced input: peripheral blood. This TCR came from a woman aged 50 to 60 with active or convalescent COVID-19.

The CDR3 is CASSPRARDRGNTEAFF. In DNA, the CDR3 is TGTGCCAGCTCCCCTCGGGCCCGGGACAGGGGGAACACTGAAGCTTTCTTT. J is TRBJ1-1 and V is TRBV18; 10 bases are a match to TRBD1. Trimming cost V 6 bases and J 1 base; bases outside gene matches: 11. The CDR3 consists of 17 residues. Per germline, CDR1 KGHSH and CDR2 LQKENI.